The 7 T cell receptor beta chains given below trace back to one sample, sequenced in a study of blood T cell repertoires in COVID-19. Libraries were prepared by immunoSEQ multiplex PCR; TCRdb keeps only in-frame clonotypes and omits some of them. The table includes about 120,000 clones, over 80% detected once. What was sequenced was peripheral blood. The receptors stem from a woman in her sixties or seventies with acute or convalescent COVID-19.

The rearrangement links TRBV9 to TRBJ2-1, with TRBD2 matching 10 bases. CDR1 is SGDLS, CDR2 YYNGEE, per germline. This CDR3 has 15 residues. Trimming at V came to 4 bases and at J to 3 bases, leaving 4 bases not matched to a gene. In DNA form, the CDR3 reads TGTGCCAGCAGCTCCCGGACTAGCGGCTACAATGAGCAGTTCTTC. It encodes CASSSRTSGYNEQFF. The full variable domain, in which reference TRBV9 and TRBJ2-1 provide the parts outside the CDR3, is DSGVTQTPKHLITATGQRVTLRCSPRSGDLSVYWYQQSLDQGLQFLIQYYNGEERAKGNILERFSAQQFPDLHSELNLSSLELGDSALYFCASSSRTSGYNEQFFGPGTRLTVL.

The chain employs TRBV28 and TRBJ1-4; D is ambiguous. V lost 3 bases, J lost 5 bases, and 10 bases lay in between. The CDR3 runs 14 residues. Per the germline V gene, CDR1 is MDHEN and CDR2 is SYDVKM. CDR3 region: CASSLSGENEKLFF. CDR3 DNA: TGTGCCAGCAGTTTGTCCGGGGAAAATGAAAAACTGTTTTTT.

The chain recombines TRBV6-5 with TRBJ1-1; 12 nucleotides align to TRBD1. CDR1 and CDR2 from the germline V gene are MNHEY and SVGAGI. Trimming removed 2 bases from V and 10 bases from J; junction bases left unmatched: 8. The CDR3 length is 15 residues. DNA for the CDR3: TGTGCCAGCAGTTACCGTAGGGACAGGGGGCGCGTAGCTTTCTTT. Encoded protein: CASSYRRDRGRVAFF.

V is TRBV6-2 or TRBV6-3 and J is TRBJ2-7; the match to TRBD1 covers 7 bases. Germline-derived CDR1 and CDR2 are MNHEY and SVGEGT. The CDR3 is made up of 14 amino acids. The trim removed 3 bases at V and 3 bases at J, leaving 5 bases unmatched. In nucleotides, the CDR3 is TGTGCCAGCAGTTATTGGGCAGGGGGCTACGAGCAGTACTTC. This translates into CASSYWAGGYEQYF.

The V and J genes are TRBV12-3 or TRBV12-4 and TRBJ2-7; TRBD1 is a possible D gene (5 bases). The germline V and J ends were trimmed by 3 bases and 6 bases, with 12 bases remaining between them. The CDR3 is 13 residues long. Here the CDR3 DNA reads TGTGCCAGCAGTTTTACAGGCAGTGCCGAGCAGTACTTC. It specifies CASSFTGSAEQYF.

The genes are TRBV3-1 (or the pseudogene TRBV3-2) and TRBJ1-5; unclear D gene. Trimming removed 3 bases from V and 6 bases from J, with 6 bases in between. The germline gives CDR1 LGHDT, CDR2 YNNKEL (reference sequence). The CDR3 covers 12 residues. The CDR3 sequence: CASSQGSQPQHF. CDR3 in DNA: TGTGCCAGCAGCCAGGGGAGTCAGCCCCAGCATTTT.

The chain recombines TRBV6-4 with TRBJ2-5; 7 bases fit TRBD1. The CDR3 runs 15 residues. Germline values: CDR1 MRHNA, CDR2 SNTAGT. V dropped 5 bases and J dropped 5; count of bases not matched to a gene: 11. The CDR3 bases are TGTGCCAGCAGTCGGAGAACAGGGGCTGGGGAGACCCAGTACTTC. Translated: CASSRRTGAGETQYF.